This T cell receptor beta chain was sequenced during a study of OX40 agonist ivuxolimab in advanced cancers. Study context: The patients received agonistic anti-OX40 (CD134) antibody ivuxolimab.

Trimming took 1 base from V and 11 from J; bases not matched to a gene: 6. CDR3 length: 14 amino acids. Germline V gene lookup returns CDR1 SNHLY and CDR2 FYNNEI. Profiling relied on immunoSEQ multiplex PCR, and the TCRdb table lists in-frame clones only, not all of them. Of 98,000 or so clones listed, roughly nine tenths are singletons. Overall study findings and caveats: In the 0.1 to 3.0 mg/kg range, CD4+ and CD8+ blood T cells had expanded clonally by week 6. Averaged across samples, CD8+ T cells carried more expanded clones than CD4+ did.

A note on this clone: Its antigen remains unidentified.

The sequences come from CD4+ or CD8+ T cells sorted from blood, collected in a trial of the OX40 agonist ivuxolimab. The chain couples TRBV2 to TRBJ2-7; TRBD2 matches at 12 bases. The receptor was derived from an adult with an advanced solid tumor such as melanoma, head and neck, liver or kidney cancer. The CDR3 region has the DNA TGTGCCAGCAGTGAAGGCCTAGCGGGAGGGAGGAAGTACTTC. This encodes CASSEGLAGGRKYF.